The present T cell receptor beta chain was sequenced within a study of T cell changes during pregnancy in multiple sclerosis (dated by TCRdb to the late 2010s). About the investigation overall: The study looked at changes in the T cell repertoire across pregnancy in women with multiple sclerosis.

Receptor amplification or capture employed the immunoSEQ multiplex PCR assay. As stored in TCRdb, this immuneACCESS dataset retains in-frame rearrangements with V and J assigned. A fraction of the clones does not appear; measured against another copy, unresolved V genes explain less than half of the discrepancy, and the remainder lacks a known reason. The sample table lists approximately 98,000 clones, approximately 90% of them with a count of one. Clones ranked in the top ten supply 2% to 3% of the sample. The CDR3 holds 11 amino acids from the cysteine to the phenylalanine. Only the CDR3 portion is preserved as DNA: 33 bases, with reading frame beginning at the first base. Taken from the germline V gene (reference sequence), the CDR1 and CDR2 loops are DFQATT and SNEGSKA. V is shortened by 0 bases, J by 4 bases, and the region joining them spans 4 bases. This clone was seen once. No antigen is known for it. No base-level quality is on record; no much larger clone is a single base apart.

Sequenced here: peripheral blood, sampled after pregnancy. This clonotype was obtained from a female donor in good health, enrolled as a control in a pregnancy study. Recombination linked TRBV20-1 to TRBJ2-7; confidence is insufficient to name the D gene. The DNA reads as follows: TGCAGTGCTAGAGACGGTTACGAGCAGTACTTC. The encoded protein is CSARDGYEQYF.